A single sample gave rise to the 5 T cell receptor beta chains below, sequenced in a study of shared clonotypes between healthy human individuals. Generated by immunoSEQ multiplex PCR, the TCRdb table keeps only in-frame clones and is missing some. The repertoire holds approximately 2.5 million clones, with roughly 93% as singletons. The specimen was naive CD4+ T cells from PBMCs. Subset noted: CD45RA+ positively selected. The origin of the receptors is a man in his late teens or twenties in good health. Some clones in this sample may be carry-over from other donors' samples.

The chain employs TRBV4-1 and TRBJ2-5; possibly TRBD1 or TRBD2 for D (6 bases each). Germline CDR1 is MGHRA and CDR2 is YSYEKL. The CDR3 consists of 16 residues. Trimming pared 4 bases from V and 5 bases from J, leaving 20 bases between. In DNA form, the CDR3 reads TGCGCCAGCAGCCGTGGGTTTGGGCCGGGGGCCGAGACCCAGTACTTC. The encoded protein is CASSRGFGPGAETQYF.

The chain recombines TRBV11-2 with TRBJ2-7; D unclear. The CDR3 runs to 14 residues. Germline loops: CDR1 SGHAT, CDR2 FQNNGV. Trimming pared 5 bases from V and 2 bases from J, leaving 13 bases between. CDR3 in DNA: TGTGCCAGCAGCAAAGAGACTGGTCCCTACGAGCAGTACTTC. Translation gives CASSKETGPYEQYF.

This sequence joins TRBV30 and TRBJ1-4; the match to TRBD1 covers 8 bases. The CDR3 covers 17 residues. CDR1 and CDR2 from the germline V gene are GTSNPN and SVGIG (reference sequence). The ends lost 0 bases at V and 10 bases at J; junction bases unmatched: 16. CDR3 nucleotide sequence: TGTGCCTGGAGTGTACAAAGAACGGGGACAGGTTTCGGAAAACTGTTTTTT. This codes for CAWSVQRTGTGFGKLFF.

As to this clone: In the same sample, other DNA sequences code for this CDR3. V usage is TRBV18 and J usage is TRBJ2-7; TRBD1 matches 9 bases. The CDR3 has 14 amino acids. Germline CDR1 and CDR2: KGHSH and LQKENI. Germline trimming cut 1 base from V and 2 bases from J; bases unmatched to any gene: 0. CDR3 DNA sequence: TGTGCCAGCTCACCACGGGACAGGGCCTACGAGCAGTACTTC. Translated, it gives CASSPRDRAYEQYF.

The rearrangement uses TRBV6-4 and TRBJ2-1, with 7 bases matching TRBD1. The CDR3 spans 14 residues. Germline CDR1 and CDR2: MRHNA and SNTAGT. V was pared by 4 bases and J by 6 bases, with 6 bases of the junction left unmatched. The CDR3 nucleotides read TGTGCCAGCAGTGCTAGCCAGGGGGTCAATGAGCAGTTCTTC. It encodes CASSASQGVNEQFF.